These 25 T cell receptor beta chains were sequenced from one sample in a study of blood T cells in healthy people across ages. With a J-beta primer mix and a sample-barcoded 5' primer, a second PCR ran about 7 to 12 cycles. TCRdb processed the 5' RACE reads anew with MiXCR; each CDR3 protein has one entry. The profile covers 1.4 million to 1.5 million distinct CDR3 sequences, with roughly 40% appearing a single time and 7.9% taken by the ten largest. Source material: blood. These receptor sequences come from a woman younger than 30 in good health.

V and J are TRBV27 and TRBJ2-5; 10 bases align to TRBD1. CDR3 size: 15 residues. With V trimmed by 4 bases and J by 5 bases, 7 bases remained unmatched. Germline values: CDR1 MNHEY, CDR2 SMNVEV (reference sequence). Here the CDR3 reads CASSSDRGGMETQYF. The CDR3 region has the DNA TGTGCCAGCAGTTCGGACAGGGGGGGAATGGAGACCCAGTACTTC.

This clonotype was counted a few times. V and J are TRBV6-5 and TRBJ1-1; D not certain. V was shortened by 5 bases and J by 5 bases, with 15 bases between the two germline ends. CDR1 and CDR2 (germline): MNHEY, SVGAGI. This CDR3 has 14 residues. The CDR3 DNA reads TGTGCCAGCAGTCAAAAAGGGAAGAGGACTGAAGCTTTCTTT. Amino acids: CASSQKGKRTEAFF.

This clonotype was counted only a few times. A read error may explain this, as a much larger clone is one base away. This chain links TRBV6-1 with TRBJ2-7; 8 bases are a match to TRBD2. Germline trimming cut 3 bases from V and 3 bases from J; bases unmatched to any gene: 7. CDR3 length equals 15 residues. CDR1 is MNHNS, CDR2 SASEGT, per germline. For the CDR3, the DNA is TGTGCCAGCAGTGATAGAAGAGCGGGAGTCTACGAGCAGTACTTC. Its translation is CASSDRRAGVYEQYF.

This chain links TRBV7-9 with TRBJ2-3; TRBD1 aligns across 9 bases. With V trimmed by 5 bases and J by 2 bases, 8 bases remained unmatched. CDR1 is SEHNR, CDR2 FQNEAQ, per germline (reference sequence). The CDR3 length is 16 residues. CDR3 protein: CASSPQGALNTDTQYF. The CDR3 region has the DNA TGTGCCAGCAGCCCACAGGGGGCCCTTAACACAGATACGCAGTATTTT.

The V call is TRBV6-1, the J call TRBJ2-3; TRBD2 matches 9 bases. This CDR3 has 17 amino acids. Per germline, CDR1 MNHNS and CDR2 SASEGT. V was pared by 4 bases and J by 0 bases, with 8 bases of the junction left unmatched. The CDR3 bases are TGTGCCAGCAGTGTGGTAGCGGGGGCGCTAAGCACAGATACGCAGTATTTT. This sequence encodes CASSVVAGALSTDTQYF.

V usage is TRBV28 and J usage is TRBJ2-1; 8 bases are shared with TRBD1. J gave up 12 bases and V 5 bases, and 18 bases lay outside the gene matches. This CDR3 is 16 amino acids long. The germline V gene encodes CDR1 MDHEN and CDR2 SYDVKM. The CDR3 nucleotides read TGTGCCAGCAGTCTCCAGGGGGCCGGGGTTAGCTCGGGGCAGTTCTTC. This sequence encodes CASSLQGAGVSSGQFF.

The chain carries TRBV18 and TRBJ1-1; no clear D. CDR1 is KGHSH and CDR2 is LQKENI in the germline V gene. V was shortened by 5 bases and J by 1 base, with 14 bases between the two germline ends. There are 15 residues in the CDR3. CDR3 in amino acids: CASSAVRSKNTEAFF. The CDR3 DNA reads TGTGCCAGCTCAGCAGTGAGAAGCAAGAACACTGAAGCTTTCTTT.

CDR3 region: CASSSDRVVTEAFF. CDR3 sequence (DNA): TGTGCCAGCAGCTCGGACAGGGTAGTAACTGAAGCTTTCTTT. The gene calls are TRBV7-9 and TRBJ1-1; TRBD1 matches 8 bases. With 4 bases clipped from V and 5 bases from J, the junction kept 6 bases outside the gene matches. This CDR3 is built from 14 residues. The germline V gene encodes CDR1 SEHNR and CDR2 FQNEAQ (reference sequence).

The chain couples TRBV20-1 to TRBJ1-2; TRBD1 aligns across 11 bases. The germline gives CDR1 DFQATT, CDR2 SNEGSKA (reference sequence). With V trimmed by 5 bases and J by 3 bases, 5 bases remained unmatched. There are 14 residues in the CDR3. CDR3 sequence reads: CSAWTGGNDYGYTF. The CDR3 coding sequence is TGCAGTGCTTGGACAGGGGGCAACGACTATGGCTACACCTTC.

This clonotype was picked up a small number of times. DNA for the CDR3: TGTGCCAGCAGCTTAGTACAGGGGGCGTGGAATGAGCAGTTCTTC. Translation gives CASSLVQGAWNEQFF. The rearrangement joins TRBV7-2 to TRBJ2-1; 9 nucleotides line up with TRBD1. The germline V gene encodes CDR1 SGHTA and CDR2 FQGNSA. The length of the CDR3 is 15 residues. With 1 base clipped from V and 7 bases from J, the junction kept 5 bases outside the gene matches. Drawing the rest from reference TRBV7-2 and TRBJ2-1, the complete variable domain is GAGVSQSPSNKVTEKGKDVELRCDPISGHTALYWYRQSLGQGLEFLIYFQGNSAPDKSGLPSDRFSAERTGGSVSTLTIQRTQQEDSAVYLCASSLVQGAWNEQFFGPGTRLTVL.

This chain uses TRBV28 with TRBJ2-5; D might be TRBD1 or TRBD2, each matching 5 bases. Deletions cut 2 bases from V and 11 bases from J, with 12 bases between. Germline V gives CDR1 MDHEN, CDR2 SYDVKM. The CDR3 totals 12 residues. The CDR3 protein is CASSLMTGRQYF. Written as DNA, the CDR3 is TGTGCCAGCAGTTTAATGACGGGACGGCAGTACTTC.

J is TRBJ1-1 and V is TRBV20-1; TRBD1 matches at 7 bases. This CDR3 has 14 amino acids. V lost 3 bases and J lost 6; bases outside the gene matches: 10. From germline, CDR1 is DFQATT and CDR2 SNEGSKA (reference sequence). CDR3 loop: CSASLAGGDAEAFF. The CDR3 DNA is TGCAGTGCTAGCTTGGCAGGGGGGGACGCTGAAGCTTTCTTT.

The V and J genes are TRBV3-1 and TRBJ2-5; D is unclear. V shed 1 base and J shed 13 bases, with 19 bases lying between them. This CDR3 is built from 14 residues. The V gene's germline CDR1 is LGHDT and CDR2 YNNKEL (reference sequence). CDR3 residues: CASSQAGAQDGWYF. CDR3 in DNA: TGTGCCAGCAGCCAAGCAGGCGCGCAGGATGGTTGGTACTTC.

This clonotype appeared a few times. The chain employs TRBV5-5 and TRBJ2-7; the D gene could be TRBD1 or TRBD2 (5 bases each). CDR3 length: 15 residues. The V gene's germline CDR1 is SGHKS and CDR2 YYEKEE (reference sequence). V lost 4 bases and J 3 bases, leaving 17 bases between the germline ends. The CDR3 DNA sequence: TGTGCCAGCAGCCCGGGACGGGACGTCTACTACGAGCAGTACTTC. This sequence encodes CASSPGRDVYYEQYF.

This clonotype was counted between two and nine times. The DNA for the CDR3 is TGTGCCAGCAGTTTGGAGGCGGGAGGGGGATATGAGCAGTTCTTC. Its translation: CASSLEAGGGYEQFF. The chain recombines TRBV12-3 or TRBV12-4 with TRBJ2-1, with 9 bases that match TRBD2. The CDR3 extends over 15 amino acids. V lost 3 bases, J lost 8 bases, and 8 bases stayed unmatched.

This chain uses TRBV3-1 with TRBJ2-7, with no clear D. Germline values: CDR1 LGHDT, CDR2 YNNKEL (reference sequence). This CDR3 spans 14 amino acids. V lost 6 bases and J lost 7, with 19 bases in between. The CDR3 spells CASSPTSLYNEQYF. The CDR3 DNA follows: TGTGCCAGCAGTCCCACCTCCCTATACAATGAGCAGTACTTC.

This clonotype came up a few times. The V call is TRBV7-9, the J call TRBJ1-2, with TRBD1 identical over 8 bases. The germline V gene encodes CDR1 SEHNR and CDR2 FQNEAQ (reference sequence). J was trimmed by 7 bases and V by 5 bases; bases with no gene match: 12. The CDR3 runs 15 residues. The CDR3 nucleotides are TGTGCCAGCAGCCGAAGTGACAGGGGCCCTTCTGGCTACACCTTC. This codes for CASSRSDRGPSGYTF.

V is TRBV29-1 and J is TRBJ1-1; D uncertain. Germline CDR1 SQVTM, CDR2 ANQGSEA. Trimming removed 2 bases at V and 1 base at J, with 11 bases between. The CDR3 has 14 amino acids. The CDR3 reads CSVELVARNTEAFF. The CDR3 DNA reads TGCAGCGTTGAATTGGTAGCCCGGAACACTGAAGCTTTCTTT.

This clonotype was seen more than once but under ten times. The chain joins TRBV5-1 to TRBJ1-1; tentatively, D is TRBD1 (6 bases). CDR1 and CDR2 (germline): SGHRS, YFSETQ. With 4 bases removed from V and 0 bases from J, the gap between germline ends came to 13 bases. The CDR3 is made up of 15 amino acids. In DNA, the CDR3 is TGCGCCAGCAGCCCCTGGACAGAATTGAACACTGAAGCTTTCTTT. Translated, it gives CASSPWTELNTEAFF.

The rearrangement joins TRBV28 to TRBJ2-3; 8 bases agree with TRBD1. Trimming took 6 bases from V and 2 from J; bases not matched to a gene: 13. This CDR3 comprises 17 residues. Germline-derived CDR1 and CDR2 are MDHEN and SYDVKM. DNA for the CDR3: TGTGCCAGCAGCCGGGACAGGAGAGAACTTTCCACAGATACGCAGTATTTT. Translation gives CASSRDRRELSTDTQYF.

This clonotype was observed many times. This chain uses TRBV6-5 with TRBJ2-7; D is possibly TRBD1 or TRBD2 (5 bases each). From germline, CDR1 is MNHEY and CDR2 SVGAGI. CDR3 length equals 15 residues. V was cut by 6 bases and J by 4 bases, with 19 bases left in between. CDR3 protein: CASRPGLGTFYEQYF. The CDR3 DNA sequence: TGTGCCAGCAGGCCCGGACTGGGGACGTTTTACGAGCAGTACTTC.

This rearrangement joins TRBV15 to TRBJ2-3; no clear D. V was clipped by 6 bases and J by 0 bases, with 13 bases between them. The CDR3 loop spans 15 amino acids. Looked up from germline, CDR1 is LNHNV and CDR2 is YYDKDF (reference sequence). DNA of the CDR3: TGTGCCACCAGTAACCCCGGATCTAGCACAGATACGCAGTATTTT. Protein product: CATSNPGSSTDTQYF.

The chain employs TRBV10-3 and TRBJ1-2; no firm D call. This CDR3 region has 13 residues. The ends were cut back, 6 bases at V and 1 base at J, with 9 bases in the middle. CDR1 ENHRY and CDR2 SYGVKD come from the germline V gene. The CDR3 DNA reads as TGTGCCATCAGACGAGACCTTAACTATGGCTACACCTTC. Encoded protein: CAIRRDLNYGYTF.

This clonotype was seen only a few times. This chain joins TRBV5-1 and TRBJ2-7; 13 nucleotides line up with TRBD2. The CDR3 runs to 15 residues. Losses at the gene ends were 4 bases for V and 7 bases for J; bases not matched to a gene: 8. The germline CDR1 and CDR2 sequences are SGHRS and YFSETQ. CDR3 amino acids: CASSEGLAGIEEQYF. The CDR3 DNA follows: TGCGCCAGCAGCGAGGGACTAGCGGGAATTGAGGAGCAGTACTTC.

The CDR3 nucleotides read TGTGCCAGCAGCAACACAGGGGGCCGGGCGGATACGCAGTATTTT. Translation gives CASSNTGGRADTQYF. The J gene is TRBJ2-3, the V gene TRBV9; 9 bases align to TRBD1. The germline gives CDR1 SGDLS, CDR2 YYNGEE. The CDR3 runs to 15 residues. The V and J ends lost 4 bases and 6 bases, in that order; junction bases with no gene match: 9.